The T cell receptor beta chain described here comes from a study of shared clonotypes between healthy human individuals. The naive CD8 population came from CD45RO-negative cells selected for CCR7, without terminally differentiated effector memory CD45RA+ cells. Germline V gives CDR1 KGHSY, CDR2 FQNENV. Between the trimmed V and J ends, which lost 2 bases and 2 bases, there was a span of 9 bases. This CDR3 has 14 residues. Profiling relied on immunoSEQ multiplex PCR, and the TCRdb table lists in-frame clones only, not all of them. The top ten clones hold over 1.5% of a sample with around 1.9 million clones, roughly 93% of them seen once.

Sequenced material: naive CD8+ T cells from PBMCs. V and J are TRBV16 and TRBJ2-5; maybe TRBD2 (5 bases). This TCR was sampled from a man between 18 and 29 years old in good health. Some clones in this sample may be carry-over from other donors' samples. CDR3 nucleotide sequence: TGTGCCAGCAGCCAACGACGGGAACAAGAGACCCAGTACTTC. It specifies CASSQRREQETQYF.